The entry that follows covers one T cell receptor beta chain sequence. Its antigen is as yet unknown. CD45RO-negative CD8 cells positively selected for CCR7 made up the naive population, which excluded terminally differentiated effector memory CD45RA+ cells. The CDR3 sequence is 13 residues long. Germline loops: CDR1 PRHDT, CDR2 FYEKMQ (reference sequence). V lost 5 bases, J lost 6 bases, and 11 bases lay in between. The data are from a study of shared clonotypes between healthy human individuals. Study observations and caveats: Specimens sampled were limited to blood, with tissue repertoires likely differing. Across subsets, estimated richness was generally greater for naive than for memory populations.

The method was immunoSEQ multiplex PCR; TCRdb's version includes in-frame clones alone and lacks a portion of them. The sample carries some 2,100,000 clones, about 93% recorded once. This sequence joins TRBV13 and TRBJ1-5; D perhaps matches TRBD1 (5 bases). Sequencing was carried out using naive CD8+ T cells from PBMCs. The receptor comes from a man aged 18 to 29 in good health. Some clones in this sample may be carry-over from other donors' samples. Written as DNA, the CDR3 is TGTGCCAGCAGCCTCCGTAGGGGTCAGCCCCAGCATTTT. Protein sequence: CASSLRRGQPQHF.